Reported below is one T cell receptor (beta chain). Its target is unknown. This likely came from a read error, as a far larger clone is one base away. This sample was included in a study of shared clonotypes between healthy human individuals. In the source study's methods: With immunoSEQ giving junction-only sequences and no quality scores, filtering differed. Only in-frame clones appear in the TCRdb table, and some are missing; sequencing was by immunoSEQ multiplex PCR. Clone size and V and J calls were adopted from that table, with D and trimming inferred from the DNA. The table includes about 490,000 clones, about 84% detected once. Germline V gene sequence: CDR1 SQVTM, CDR2 ANQGSEA. V shed 4 bases and J shed 4 bases, with 16 bases lying between them. The CDR3 contains 14 residues. Overall study results and limits: Enrolling few donors narrowed the genetic and exposure-history diversity that was represented.

The sequencing sample was made of PBMCs. The source of this sequence is a woman in her thirties or forties in good health. Some clones in this sample may be carry-over from other donors' samples. This chain joins TRBV29-1 and TRBJ1-1; a weak D match, TRBD1 (5 bases). The CDR3 protein is CSVVNPGMSTEAFF. DNA for the CDR3: TGCAGCGTTGTTAATCCAGGGATGAGCACTGAAGCTTTCTTT.